Listed below are T cell receptor beta chains from one sample, sequenced in a study of identical twins. MiXCR, run by TCRdb on the 5' RACE reads, gives a single entry per CDR3 protein. The sample lists a few hundred thousand distinct CDR3 sequences, 7.5% to 10% occurring once. The data were also submitted as part of a second study, on yellow fever vaccine responses in identical twins.

Sequenced: PBMCs. The receptors come from a woman under 30 in good health. Both conserved end residues are trimmed from each CDR3.

TRBV7-2,ASSHRTSFTGELF
TRBV19,ASSTAGTDEQY
TRBV5-1,ASSLGPANNEQF
TRBV7-2,ASSLVAGSGNNEQF
TRBV5-1,ASSGGRLIRETQY
TRBV7-9,ASSLVGSPLF
TRBV6-5,ASSFTGPLTDTQY
TRBV27,ASSLSLADNTDTQY
TRBV12-3/TRBV12-4,ASSLETGVSGANVLT
TRBV7-2,ASSLDTGGADEQY
TRBV21-1,ASSKMTVEATGELF
TRBV9,ASSVEPLSSYNEQF
TRBV7-9,ASSLMRTNYGYT
TRBV7-8,ASSLDSAGLAASTDTQY
TRBV6-2/TRBV6-3,ASSPKSTGELF
TRBV7-6,AITIGNIQY
TRBV7-6,ASSAQAKGDGTDTQY
TRBV7-2,ASSLATGGLSYT
TRBV7-8,ASSLEASGGFYEQY
TRBV2,ASGGYYEQY
TRBV6-6,ASSSSGIYGYT
TRBV29-1,SVYSGQGEVKEQY
TRBV2,ASSGYGGNEQF
TRBV6-5,ASSYSKQGTYEQY
TRBV4-2,ASSQLVGAWASGLSSTDTQY
TRBV7-9,ASSFASGQETQY
TRBV4-1,ASSQDHRQGAGEQF
TRBV20-1,SARGGGPNGESTDTQY
TRBV20-1,SARVGTPSNEQF
TRBV29-1,STMGRGETQY
TRBV5-6,ASSLASSGRYGREQF
TRBV29-1,SVVQTYEQY
TRBV20-1,SAIREAFTDTQY
TRBV6-2/TRBV6-3,ASSYIGGTEAF
TRBV10-2,ASSQLTSGSRYEQY
TRBV20-1,SARDSQRAYNEQF
TRBV5-1,ASSLDRAYEQY
TRBV20-1,SAHQTSGISYNEQF
TRBV13,AGGQPNTEAF
TRBV15,ATSGTTGQYNEQF
TRBV20-1,SARDLRAGTEAF
TRBV6-5,ASSYSGLAGGPNEQF
TRBV20-1,SARSLAGVFYNEQF
TRBV5-6,ASSGDRGMNTEAF
TRBV4-2,ASSQVRILTRLGDLILTDTQY
TRBV11-2,ASSQGVRGPYEQY